This T cell receptor beta chain was observed in a study of breast tumors, draining lymph nodes, adjacent tissues (dated by TCRdb to the mid-2010s). For the study in its entirety: The study compared TCR beta repertoires across tumor, adjacent nontumor tissue and axillary lymph nodes from breast cancer patients. In human breast cancer, the study set out to evaluate how tumor, surrounding tissue and draining lymph node repertoires relate to one another and whether T cells may move between these sites. General findings and caveats noted by the study authors: The conclusion that tumor T cells originate in lymph nodes was framed as consistent with a hypothesis rather than directly demonstrated. The data were considered consistent with most tumor T cells being derived from the lymph node and subsequently expanding within tumor tissue. In luminal-like breast cancer, tumor and nontumor tissue repertoires resembled each other significantly more than in basal-like breast cancer. T-cell repertoire diversity in tumors was found to be lower than in lymph nodes but higher than in nontumor tissue, and preferential V and J gene usage was observed.

This clonotype occurred many times. Its cognate antigen has yet to be identified. Per-nucleotide qualities are absent, and no much larger clonotype sits a single base away. The lymph node samples were taken from the axillary draining lymph nodes of breast cancer patients. The germline V gene (reference sequence) supplies CDR1 SGHNT and CDR2 YYREEE. V is reduced by 0 bases and J by 4 bases, leaving a spacing of 17 bases between them. The CDR3, from cysteine to phenylalanine, totals 17 residues. Only the CDR3 part of the read is kept: 51 bases, read in frame from the first base. Sequenced using an Illumina HiSeq 2000. Multiplex PCR amplification was used to build the TCR beta chain libraries. High-throughput sequencing was used to analyze the amplified TCR beta chain products. TCRdb trimmed the raw reads at Q25, called clones with MiXCR and kept productive beta chains. Every CDR3 protein is listed once, alongside the most common genes and DNA of its rows. In all, the sample holds some 120,000 distinct CDR3 sequences, and around 20% of those were seen once. 2.2% of the sample goes to the ten largest clones.

This sequence was found in a female donor with breast cancer. Some clones in this sample may be carry-over from other donors' samples. The source material was axillary lymph node tissue. The chain couples TRBV5-4 to TRBJ1-3; TRBD1 might be the D gene, on 5 matching bases. The sequenced DNA is TGTGCCAGCAGCTTGGGAGCGGGAAGACAGTTAGGAAACACCATATATTTT. Translated, it reads CASSLGAGRQLGNTIYF.